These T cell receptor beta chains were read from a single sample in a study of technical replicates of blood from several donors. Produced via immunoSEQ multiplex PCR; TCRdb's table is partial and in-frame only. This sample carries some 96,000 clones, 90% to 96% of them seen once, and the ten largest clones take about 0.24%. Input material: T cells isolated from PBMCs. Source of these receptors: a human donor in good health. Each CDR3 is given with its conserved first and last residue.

CDR3 protein: CASSMLALGAGELFF
V gene: TRBV19
J gene: TRBJ2-2

CDR3 protein: CASSVASSNTGELFF
V gene: TRBV9
J gene: TRBJ2-2

CDR3 protein: CASSLEGVAHGELFF
V gene: TRBV5-4
J gene: TRBJ2-2

CDR3 protein: CASSPFGGGTGELFF
V gene: TRBV5-6
J gene: TRBJ2-2

CDR3 protein: CASSFLAGGGNEQFF
V gene: TRBV5-1
J gene: TRBJ2-1

CDR3 protein: CASSLRGSDYEQYF
V gene: TRBV27
J gene: TRBJ2-7

CDR3 protein: CASSLELYVGQGRRRGLSPLHF
V gene: TRBV5-1
J gene: TRBJ1-6

CDR3 protein: CASSPREDLGRTDTQYF
V gene: TRBV5-6
J gene: TRBJ2-3

CDR3 protein: CASSGGLAGGLDTQYF
V gene: TRBV2
J gene: TRBJ2-3

CDR3 protein: CASSLVARGYDEQYF
V gene: TRBV7-2
J gene: TRBJ2-7

CDR3 protein: CASSPGYQFPTNEKLFF
V gene: TRBV19
J gene: TRBJ1-4

CDR3 protein: CAWSVRNSPLHF
V gene: TRBV30
J gene: TRBJ1-6

CDR3 protein: CASTSPDRNTEAFF
V gene: TRBV2
J gene: TRBJ1-1

CDR3 protein: CASSPLTPGQPNTGELFF
V gene: TRBV18
J gene: TRBJ2-2